A selection of T cell receptor beta chains follows, all from one sample in a study of radiotherapy plus CTLA-4 blockade in lung cancer. TCRdb's table, derived via immunoSEQ multiplex PCR, lists solely in-frame clones and lacks some. The sample lists tens of thousands of clones, around 90% occurring once. The sequences come from peripheral blood, collected from a patient treated with radiotherapy plus ipilimumab. The receptors shown here come from a human donor with non-small cell lung cancer that progressed on radiotherapy plus ipilimumab. The CDR3 runs from the conserved cysteine through the conserved F or W. Each record gives: D gene, J gene, V gene, CDR3 DNA, CDR3 protein. D genes are given only for firm matches.

d_call: -
j_call: TRBJ2-7
v_call: TRBV7-2
cdr3_nt: TGTGCCAGCAGCTTCCTGGCAGGACCCTACGAGCAGTACTTC
cdr3_aa: CASSFLAGPYEQYF

d_call: -
j_call: TRBJ2-7
v_call: TRBV4-3
cdr3_nt: TGCGCCAGCAGCCAAGATTTGGGGATGGAGCAGTACTTC
cdr3_aa: CASSQDLGMEQYF

d_call: -
j_call: TRBJ2-3
v_call: TRBV7-9
cdr3_nt: TGTGCCAGCAGCCAGCCGAGTTCGACTACGACAGATACGCAGTATTTT
cdr3_aa: CASSQPSSTTTDTQYF

d_call: -
j_call: TRBJ2-5
v_call: TRBV21-1
cdr3_nt: TGTGCCAGCAGCAAACAGGAGTTTCCAAGGGAGACCCAGTACTTC
cdr3_aa: CASSKQEFPRETQYF

d_call: TRBD1
j_call: TRBJ1-2
v_call: TRBV5-1
cdr3_nt: TGCGCCAGCAGCTTGACGGGGGACAGAGATGGCTACACCTTC
cdr3_aa: CASSLTGDRDGYTF

d_call: TRBD1
j_call: TRBJ2-7
v_call: TRBV7-2
cdr3_nt: TGTGCCAGCAGCCCCTCCAGACAGGGGATGTCCTACGAGCAGTACTTC
cdr3_aa: CASSPSRQGMSYEQYF

d_call: -
j_call: TRBJ2-3
v_call: TRBV10-2
cdr3_nt: TGCGCCAGCAGTGATTTCCAGAGCGGAGGAGTGTCAGATACGCAGTATTTT
cdr3_aa: CASSDFQSGGVSDTQYF

d_call: -
j_call: TRBJ2-1
v_call: TRBV5-1
cdr3_nt: TGCGCCAGCAGCTTGATGGGGGGCGAGTACAATGAGCAGTTCTTC
cdr3_aa: CASSLMGGEYNEQFF

d_call: TRBD1
j_call: TRBJ1-5
v_call: TRBV5-5
cdr3_nt: TGTGCCAGCGGTTCGGACAGGGGGGGCGATCAGCCCCAGCATTTT
cdr3_aa: CASGSDRGGDQPQHF

d_call: TRBD1
j_call: TRBJ2-2
v_call: TRBV5-4
cdr3_nt: TGTGCCAGCAGCTTGGAGGGTCTGACAGGGGGCTATACCGGGGAGCTGTTTTTT
cdr3_aa: CASSLEGLTGGYTGELFF

d_call: TRBD2
j_call: TRBJ2-1
v_call: TRBV5-1
cdr3_nt: TGCGCCAGCAGCCCGAGCGGGGGTTCCTACAATGAGCAGTTCTTC
cdr3_aa: CASSPSGGSYNEQFF

d_call: -
j_call: TRBJ1-1
v_call: TRBV4-1
cdr3_nt: TGCGCCAGCAGCCAAGCAAGTCTAGGGGCACCCGCCACTGAAGCTTTCTTT
cdr3_aa: CASSQASLGAPATEAFF

d_call: -
j_call: TRBJ1-2
v_call: TRBV11-1
cdr3_nt: TGTGCCAGCAGCTTAGCGTCCGGGGAAAGCGGCTACACCTTC
cdr3_aa: CASSLASGESGYTF

d_call: -
j_call: TRBJ2-5
v_call: TRBV2
cdr3_nt: TGTGCCAGCAGTGAGCCCCTAGAGACCCAGTACTTC
cdr3_aa: CASSEPLETQYF

d_call: -
j_call: TRBJ2-5
v_call: TRBV5-6
cdr3_nt: TGTGCCAGCAGCTCGAAAACCCGAAACCCACGGGAGACCCAGTACTTC
cdr3_aa: CASSSKTRNPRETQYF

d_call: TRBD2
j_call: TRBJ2-1
v_call: TRBV14
cdr3_nt: TGTGCCAGCAGCCAAGCTAAAGCGGGAGTGGGCAATGAGCAGTTCTTC
cdr3_aa: CASSQAKAGVGNEQFF

d_call: TRBD2
j_call: TRBJ2-7
v_call: TRBV30
cdr3_nt: TGTGCCTGGAGTGTATCGGGGGGTGAGCAGTACTTC
cdr3_aa: CAWSVSGGEQYF

d_call: TRBD1
j_call: TRBJ1-2
v_call: TRBV7-2
cdr3_nt: TGTGCCAGCAGCCCCACGGGACAGATCTATGGCTACACCTTC
cdr3_aa: CASSPTGQIYGYTF

d_call: -
j_call: TRBJ1-4
v_call: TRBV7-2
cdr3_nt: TGTGCCAGCAGCTTAGGGAGGGGCGCGGGTGAAAAACTGTTTTTT
cdr3_aa: CASSLGRGAGEKLFF

d_call: TRBD1
j_call: TRBJ2-6
v_call: TRBV18
cdr3_nt: TGTGCCAGCTCCCCCGACAGGGGCGGCTTTGGCTCTGGGGCCAACGTCCTGACTTTC
cdr3_aa: CASSPDRGGFGSGANVLTF

d_call: -
j_call: TRBJ2-7
v_call: TRBV4-1
cdr3_nt: TGCGCCAGCAGCCAAGATGTCGCATACTACGAGCAGTACTTC
cdr3_aa: CASSQDVAYYEQYF

d_call: TRBD1
j_call: TRBJ2-4
v_call: TRBV4-3
cdr3_nt: TGCGCCAGCAGCCCCGGGACAGGGTTCGCCAAAAACATTCAGTACTTC
cdr3_aa: CASSPGTGFAKNIQYF

d_call: TRBD1
j_call: TRBJ1-3
v_call: TRBV11-2
cdr3_nt: TGTGCCAGCAAGAACACAGGGGTCTCTGGAAACACCATATATTTT
cdr3_aa: CASKNTGVSGNTIYF

d_call: -
j_call: TRBJ1-1
v_call: TRBV18
cdr3_nt: TGTGCCAGCTCACCGACCAGGAACATCATGAACACTGAAGCTTTCTTT
cdr3_aa: CASSPTRNIMNTEAFF

d_call: TRBD1
j_call: TRBJ2-7
v_call: TRBV29-1
cdr3_nt: TGCAGCGTGACAGGGGGAGGGAACGAGCAGTACTTC
cdr3_aa: CSVTGGGNEQYF

d_call: -
j_call: TRBJ2-1
v_call: TRBV2
cdr3_nt: TGTGCCAGCAGCTCCGACAATGAGCAGTTCTTC
cdr3_aa: CASSSDNEQFF

d_call: TRBD2
j_call: TRBJ2-5
v_call: TRBV5-1
cdr3_nt: TGCGCCAGCAGCTTTAAAACTAGCGGGAGGGGTCCGCAGACCCAGTACTTC
cdr3_aa: CASSFKTSGRGPQTQYF

d_call: -
j_call: TRBJ2-7
v_call: TRBV7-8
cdr3_nt: TGTGCCAGCAGCTCCACCTTCACAGGGCCCTACGAGCAGTACTTC
cdr3_aa: CASSSTFTGPYEQYF

d_call: -
j_call: TRBJ1-2
v_call: TRBV7-9
cdr3_nt: TGTGCCAGCAGCGTCGACGGGGGCTCTAACTATGGCTACACCTTC
cdr3_aa: CASSVDGGSNYGYTF

d_call: -
j_call: TRBJ2-2
v_call: TRBV2
cdr3_nt: TGTGCCAGCACCCGGTGGGGGGACACCGGGGAGCTGTTTTTT
cdr3_aa: CASTRWGDTGELFF

d_call: -
j_call: TRBJ1-5
v_call: TRBV19
cdr3_nt: TGTGCCAGTAGGGGGGGTAGCAATCAGCCCCAGCATTTT
cdr3_aa: CASRGGSNQPQHF

d_call: -
j_call: TRBJ1-6
v_call: TRBV7-6
cdr3_nt: TGTGCCAGCAGTCCCTTTGTACAGGCAACTAATTCACCCCTCCACTTT
cdr3_aa: CASSPFVQATNSPLHF